This T cell receptor (beta chain) appears in the sequencing data of a study of CXCR3-negative and CXCR3-positive naive CD8 T cells. The CDR3 loop spans 14 amino acids. The V gene's germline CDR1 is SGHVS and CDR2 FNYEAQ. CD45RO-CCR7+CD27+CD95- was the phenotype of naive CD8+ T cells. In the case of this clonotype: As yet, its antigen is unknown.

The TRB libraries of cDNA were built by UMI-labeled 5' RACE. Each CDR3 protein gets one entry in TCRdb, which reprocessed the 5' RACE reads and gives no DNA. The ten most abundant clones cover roughly 0.4% of a sample with some 110,000 distinct CDR3 sequences. Whole-study results and caveats: In CXCR3-positive naive cells, the TRB CDR3s were more hydrophobic than in CXCR3-negative naive cells.

The gene calls are TRBV7-6 and TRBJ1-2; the TCRdb call, TRBD1, lacks DNA for checking. Source material: naive CXCR3+ CD8+ T cells from blood. Indicated subset: CD45RO-CCR7+CD27+CD95- naive CD8+ T cells expressing CXCR3 (TNR3+). This clonotype originated in a human donor in good health. Some clones in this sample may be carry-over from other donors' samples. The CDR3 spells CASSLEAGAGGYTF.